This T cell receptor (beta chain) was recorded in a study of Ad26.COV2.S vaccination and SARS-CoV-2 variants. Looking at the study overall: It was the COV1001 Ad26.COV2.S trial arm that included the donor. The authors gave Ad26.COV2.S intramuscularly, either once or twice 56 days apart.

Whole-study findings and limits: Vaccinees and placebo recipients showed similar non-spike TCR breadth. Substantial breadth was reportedly displayed by spike-specific CD8+ and CD4+ T cell responses after vaccination.

Trimming left V 2 bases short and J 5 bases short, with 16 bases between. CDR3 length equals 15 residues. Germline V CDR1 and CDR2: SGHRS, YFSETQ. Clones were read by immunoSEQ multiplex PCR, and TCRdb kept only the in-frame ones, dropping some. The sample includes about half a million clones, about nine tenths of them seen just once. To note about this clone: The target antigen is unknown.

The treatment is: some 19 received Ad26.COV2.S at low or high dose, single or two shots; roughly 5 received placebo; per-sample allocation not given. Specimen acquisition occurred on day 63 following the initial vaccine or placebo injection. This TCR came from a person aged 18 to 59 who received the Ad26.COV2.S COVID-19 vaccine or a placebo. This sequence joins TRBV5-1 and TRBJ2-5; D uncertain. Sequenced material: peripheral blood, taken in a trial of Ad26.COV2.S vaccine versus placebo. The CDR3: CASSFPGTEHETQYF. CDR3 coding DNA: TGCGCCAGCAGCTTCCCGGGTACGGAACACGAGACCCAGTACTTC. The full variable domain, with the rest looked up from reference TRBV5-1 and TRBJ2-5, is KAGVTQTPRYLIKTRGQQVTLSCSPISGHRSVSWYQQTPGQGLQFLFEYFSETQRNKGNFPGRFSGRQFSNSRSEMNVSTLELGDSALYLCASSFPGTEHETQYFGPGTRLLVL.